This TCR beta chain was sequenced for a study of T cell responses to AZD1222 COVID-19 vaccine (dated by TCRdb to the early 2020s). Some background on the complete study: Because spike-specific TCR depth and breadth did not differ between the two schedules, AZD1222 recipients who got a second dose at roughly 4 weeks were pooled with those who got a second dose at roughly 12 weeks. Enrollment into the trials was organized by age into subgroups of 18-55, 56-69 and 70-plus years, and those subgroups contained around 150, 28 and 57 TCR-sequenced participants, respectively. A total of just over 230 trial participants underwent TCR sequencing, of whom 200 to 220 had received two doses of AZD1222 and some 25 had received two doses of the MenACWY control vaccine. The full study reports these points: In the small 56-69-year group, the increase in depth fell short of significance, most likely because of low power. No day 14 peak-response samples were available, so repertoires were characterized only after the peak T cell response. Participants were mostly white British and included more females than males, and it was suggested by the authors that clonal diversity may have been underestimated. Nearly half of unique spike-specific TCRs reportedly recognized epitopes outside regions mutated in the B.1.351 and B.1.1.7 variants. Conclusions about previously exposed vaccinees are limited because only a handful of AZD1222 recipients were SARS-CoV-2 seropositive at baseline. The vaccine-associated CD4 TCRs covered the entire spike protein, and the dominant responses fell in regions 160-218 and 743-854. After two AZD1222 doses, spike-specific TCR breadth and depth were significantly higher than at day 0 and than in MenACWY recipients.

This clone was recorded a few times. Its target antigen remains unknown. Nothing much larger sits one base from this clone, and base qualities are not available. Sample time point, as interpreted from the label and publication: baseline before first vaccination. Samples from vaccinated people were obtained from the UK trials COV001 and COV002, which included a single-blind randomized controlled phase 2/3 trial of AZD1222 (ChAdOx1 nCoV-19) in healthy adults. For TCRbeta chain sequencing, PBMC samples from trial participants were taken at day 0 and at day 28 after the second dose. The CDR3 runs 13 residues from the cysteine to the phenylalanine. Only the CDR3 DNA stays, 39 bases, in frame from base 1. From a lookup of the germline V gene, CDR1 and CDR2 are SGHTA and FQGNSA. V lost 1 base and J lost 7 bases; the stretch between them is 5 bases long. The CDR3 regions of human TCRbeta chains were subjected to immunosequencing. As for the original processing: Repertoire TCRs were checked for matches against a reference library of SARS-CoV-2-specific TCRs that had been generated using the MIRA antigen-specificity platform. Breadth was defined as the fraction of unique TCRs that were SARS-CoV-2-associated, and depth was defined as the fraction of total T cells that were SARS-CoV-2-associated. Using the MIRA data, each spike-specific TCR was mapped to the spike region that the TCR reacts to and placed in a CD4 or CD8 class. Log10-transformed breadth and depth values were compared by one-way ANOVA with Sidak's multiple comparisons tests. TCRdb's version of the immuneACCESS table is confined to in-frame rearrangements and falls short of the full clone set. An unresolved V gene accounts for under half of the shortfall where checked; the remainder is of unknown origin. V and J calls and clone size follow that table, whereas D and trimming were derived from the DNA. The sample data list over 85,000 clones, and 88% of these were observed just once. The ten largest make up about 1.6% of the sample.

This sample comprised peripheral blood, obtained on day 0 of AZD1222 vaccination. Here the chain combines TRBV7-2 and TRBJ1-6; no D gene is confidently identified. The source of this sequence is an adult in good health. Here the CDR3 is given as CASSLGPNSPLHF. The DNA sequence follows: TGTGCCAGCAGCTTAGGGCCGAATTCACCCCTCCACTTT.